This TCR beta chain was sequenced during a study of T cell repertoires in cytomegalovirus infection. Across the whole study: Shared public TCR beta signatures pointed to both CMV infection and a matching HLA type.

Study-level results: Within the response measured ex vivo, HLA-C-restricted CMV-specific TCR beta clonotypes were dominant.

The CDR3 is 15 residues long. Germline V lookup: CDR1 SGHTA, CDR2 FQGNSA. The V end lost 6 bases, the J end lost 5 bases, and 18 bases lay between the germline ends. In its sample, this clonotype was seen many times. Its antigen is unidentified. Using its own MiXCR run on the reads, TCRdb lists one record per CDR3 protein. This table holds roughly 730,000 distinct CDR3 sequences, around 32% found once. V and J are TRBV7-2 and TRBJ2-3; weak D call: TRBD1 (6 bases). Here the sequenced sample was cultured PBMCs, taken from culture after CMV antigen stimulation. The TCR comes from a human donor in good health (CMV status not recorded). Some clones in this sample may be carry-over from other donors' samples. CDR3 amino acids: CASRIVVGAGDTQYF. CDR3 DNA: TGTGCCAGCAGGATCGTAGTGGGGGCGGGAGATACGCAGTATTTT.